This T cell receptor beta chain came from a study of cytomegalovirus exposure and HLA in healthy donors. This CDR3 comprises 12 residues. Germline CDR1 and CDR2: MNHEY and SVGAGI. The ends lost 8 bases at V and 6 bases at J; junction bases unmatched: 7. Study-wide points: TCR beta V- and J-gene trimming, according to a later analysis, was linked to a missense DCLRE1C variant. Cytomegalovirus association was assigned to some 160 TCR beta chains.

Primers included in the PCR were 60 Vbeta and 13 Jbeta primers. Here immunoSEQ multiplex PCR was the method, and the copy in TCRdb shows in-frame clones only, minus some. Here the sample spans about 170,000 clones, more than 75% being singletons. In regard to this clone: Its antigen remains unidentified.

The chain carries TRBV6-5 and TRBJ2-7, with 7 positions matching TRBD1. The sample was PBMCs. This TCR derives from a girl aged 10 to 17 in good health and CMV-seropositive. The CDR3 bases are TGTGCCAGCCATAGACAGGGCGCCGAGCAGTACTTC. Protein sequence: CASHRQGAEQYF.